This T cell receptor beta chain was documented in a study of long-term antiretroviral therapy in people with HIV. Study information: The earliest samples came about a decade before the 2015 immediate-ART recommendation. Findings and limits, study-wide: Drawn between the mid-2000s and the late 2010s, the blood was possibly obtained under older ART regimens.

The assay, immunoSEQ v3.0, was run at survey level. TCRdb's table, derived via immunoSEQ multiplex PCR, lists solely in-frame clones and lacks some. The sample includes about 13,000 clones, about 80% seen only once; the top ten take over 10%. Trimming cost V 4 bases and J 6 bases; bases outside gene matches: 5. Per the germline V gene, CDR1 is MDHEN and CDR2 is SYDVKM. The CDR3 spans 13 residues. About this clone: Antigen: not known.

There was at least one pre-ART PBMC sample for each donor, plus at least two post-ART PBMC samples. This sample comprised unsorted PBMCs, obtained 3.2 years before starting antiretroviral therapy. The chain combines TRBV28 with TRBJ1-2; 7 bases line up with TRBD1. The sequence was collected from a man aged 35 to 55 with HIV. CDR3 coding DNA: TGTGCCAGCAGTTCCCCGGACAGGAATGGCTACACCTTC. The encoded protein is CASSSPDRNGYTF.